This passage covers 20 T cell receptor beta chains from one sample sequenced in a study of T cell responses to AZD1222 COVID-19 vaccine. Repertoires were generated with immunoSEQ multiplex PCR, while TCRdb's copy carries only in-frame clones and drops some. The sample shows fewer than 80,000 clones, 75% to 85% of them seen only once. Sequenced here: peripheral blood, sampled on day 0 of MenACWY control vaccination. The receptors shown here come from an adult in good health.

The chain employs TRBV30 and TRBJ1-1; D not certain. Germline V lookup: CDR1 GTSNPN, CDR2 SVGIG (reference sequence). V was pared by 5 bases and J by 5 bases, with 6 bases between. The CDR3 consists of 10 residues. The CDR3: CAWLTTEAFF. CDR3 coding DNA: TGTGCCTGGCTGACGACTGAAGCTTTCTTT.

Within the sample, this clone is medium-sized. V usage is TRBV30 and J usage is TRBJ1-6; 7 positions match TRBD1. The junction had 7 bases not matched to a gene; V was cut back by 5 bases and J by 6 bases. The germline V gene encodes CDR1 GTSNPN and CDR2 SVGIG (reference sequence). This CDR3 has 14 amino acids. Here the CDR3 DNA reads TGTGCCTGGGAAAGGGACAGCTCTAATTCACCCCTCCACTTT. Protein: CAWERDSSNSPLHF.

V gene TRBV5-1 combines with J gene TRBJ1-1; D is unclear. Germline CDR1 SGHRS, CDR2 YFSETQ. Trimming left V 0 bases short and J 4 bases short, with 10 bases between. This CDR3 contains 14 residues. The chain's CDR3 is CASSLDPISTEAFF. DNA for the CDR3: TGCGCCAGCAGCTTGGATCCAATCAGCACTGAAGCTTTCTTT.

The chain combines TRBV30 with TRBJ1-1, with 11 bases fitting TRBD1. Losses at the gene ends were 1 base for V and 3 bases for J; bases not matched to a gene: 7. The CDR3 has 16 amino acids. Germline CDR1 is GTSNPN and CDR2 is SVGIG (reference sequence). CDR3 protein: CAWSAIGDRGYTEAFF. The CDR3, as DNA: TGTGCCTGGAGTGCAATAGGGGACAGGGGGTACACTGAAGCTTTCTTT.

Only a few counts were recorded for this clone. V and J are TRBV7-9 and TRBJ2-2, with D unclear. There are 13 residues in the CDR3. V was clipped by 1 base and J by 5 bases, with 5 bases between them. In germline, CDR1 is SEHNR, CDR2 FQNEAQ (reference sequence). The DNA for the CDR3 is TGTGCCAGCAGCTTAGGCGGAACCGGGGAGCTGTTTTTT. It yields the protein CASSLGGTGELFF.

The rearrangement links TRBV29-1 to TRBJ1-1; D is ambiguous. There are 16 residues in the CDR3. The germline V gene has CDR1 SQVTM and CDR2 ANQGSEA. V was shortened by 0 bases and J by 0 bases, with 14 bases between the two germline ends. The CDR3 loop is CSVEDLNAALNTEAFF. DNA for the CDR3: TGCAGCGTTGAAGATCTTAATGCCGCCCTGAACACTGAAGCTTTCTTT. Based on the CDR3 plus reference TRBV29-1 and TRBJ1-1, the full variable domain is SAVISQKPSRDICQRGTSLTIQCQVDSQVTMMFWYRQQPGQSLTLIATANQGSEATYESGFVIDKFPISRPNLTFSTLTVSNMSPEDSSIYLCSVEDLNAALNTEAFFGQGTRLTVV.

The chain links TRBV5-4 to TRBJ2-3, with D unresolved. The CDR3 contains 14 residues. The V end lost 0 bases, the J end lost 0 bases, and 5 bases lay between the germline ends. The germline gives CDR1 SGHNT, CDR2 YYREEE (reference sequence). CDR3 sequence (DNA): TGTGCCAGCAGCTTGGGGCCTAGCACAGATACGCAGTATTTT. Residues: CASSLGPSTDTQYF.

V is TRBV6-2 or TRBV6-3 and J is TRBJ1-1; D might be TRBD1 (6 bases). Trimming shortened V by 5 bases and J by 3 bases, and 19 bases separated the two germline ends. CDR1 MNHEY and CDR2 SVGEGT come from the germline V gene. The CDR3 covers 16 residues. Written as DNA, the CDR3 is TGTGCCAGCAGTACGGGACATCGCGTGAGGGACACTGAAGCTTTCTTT. Translating gives CASSTGHRVRDTEAFF.

The chain is built from TRBV12-5 and TRBJ2-1; the D is unclear. The CDR3 is 12 residues long. V lost 7 bases and J lost 8, with 12 bases in between. CDR1 is LGHNT, CDR2 FRNRAP, per germline. CDR3 sequence: CASALTPHEQFF. The CDR3 DNA reads as TGTGCTAGTGCCCTCACCCCCCATGAGCAGTTCTTC.

The chain combines TRBV6-5 with TRBJ1-1; 7 nucleotides align to TRBD1. CDR1 and CDR2 (germline): MNHEY, SVGAGI. CDR3 length equals 15 residues. Trimming took 5 bases from V and 2 from J; bases not matched to a gene: 8. The CDR3 region is CASSTQGEVNTEAFF. For the CDR3, the DNA is TGTGCCAGCAGTACTCAGGGGGAAGTCAACACTGAAGCTTTCTTT.

The chain has TRBV19 and TRBJ1-5, with TRBD1 identical over 7 bases. Germline CDR1 and CDR2: LNHDA and SQIVND (reference sequence). The CDR3 totals 16 residues. J gave up 4 bases and V 5 bases, and 11 bases lay outside the gene matches. This chain's CDR3 is CASSLPRDSRNQPQHF. The CDR3 DNA reads TGTGCCAGTAGTCTTCCCCGGGACAGTCGTAATCAGCCCCAGCATTTT.

The CDR3 sequence is CASSIGQGIDTQYF. CDR3 coding DNA: TGTGCCAGTAGTATCGGGCAGGGAATCGATACGCAGTATTTT. The gene calls are TRBV19 and TRBJ2-3, with TRBD1 as a possible D gene (5 bases). CDR3 size: 14 residues. Trimming removed 3 bases from V and 6 bases from J, with 13 bases in between. Germline V gene lookup returns CDR1 LNHDA and CDR2 SQIVND (reference sequence).

The chain carries TRBV9 and TRBJ2-4; D may be TRBD2 (5 bases). The germline V gene encodes CDR1 SGDLS and CDR2 YYNGEE. Trimming removed 2 bases from V and 6 bases from J, with 15 bases in between. The CDR3 is made up of 15 amino acids. CDR3 residues: CASSVGSGSGNIQYF. The CDR3 region has the DNA TGTGCCAGCAGCGTGGGGTCGGGGTCGGGAAACATTCAGTACTTC.

The chain combines TRBV11-2 with TRBJ2-4; 16 bases are shared with TRBD2. The CDR3 has 15 amino acids. CDR1 is SGHAT and CDR2 is FQNNGV in the germline V gene. Trimming cost V 1 base and J 13 bases; bases outside gene matches: 4. Written as DNA, the CDR3 is TGTGCCAGCAGCTTAGTGGGACTAGCGGGGGGGCCGCAGTACTTC. Translated, it gives CASSLVGLAGGPQYF.

A word on this clone: One end of the junction varies from germline; a read error may be responsible. J is TRBJ2-5 and V is TRBV7-7, with TRBD2 identical over 7 bases. The CDR3 covers 14 residues. Germline V gene data show CDR1 as SSHAT and CDR2 as FNYEAQ (reference sequence). The CDR3 is CASSSTSLGETQYF. For the CDR3, the DNA is TGTGCTAGCAGCTCGACTAGCCTGGGGGAGACCCAGTACTTC.

This chain joins TRBV12-5 and TRBJ2-7, with unresolved D. The V end was cut by 1 base, the J end by 2 bases, with 6 bases between. The CDR3 contains 13 residues. In germline, CDR1 is LGHNT, CDR2 FRNRAP. The CDR3 is CASGLASAYEQYF. The CDR3 DNA is TGTGCTAGTGGTTTGGCCTCCGCCTACGAGCAGTACTTC.

This clone was seen a single time. The chain is built from TRBV28 and TRBJ2-7; TRBD1 matches 7 bases. V was pared by 0 bases and J by 4 bases, with 9 bases of the junction left unmatched. This CDR3 region has 16 residues. In germline, CDR1 is MDHEN, CDR2 SYDVKM. The CDR3 nucleotides are TGTGCCAGCAGTTTATGGTCAGTGGACAGGACGTACGAGCAGTACTTC. Translation gives CASSLWSVDRTYEQYF. Using reference TRBV28 and TRBJ2-7 for the parts outside the CDR3, the full variable domain is DVKVTQSSRYLVKRTGEKVFLECVQDMDHENMFWYRQDPGLGLRLIYFSYDVKMKEKGDIPEGYSVSREKKERFSLILESASTNQTSMYLCASSLWSVDRTYEQYFGPGTRLTVT.

The V gene is TRBV12-3 or TRBV12-4, the J gene TRBJ1-1; TRBD1 is a possible D gene (6 bases). The CDR3 has 13 amino acids. V was trimmed by 1 base and J by 8 bases, leaving 11 bases between them. The CDR3 here is CASSLETGLEAFF. CDR3 bases: TGTGCCAGCAGTTTAGAAACAGGGCTGGAAGCTTTCTTT.

The chain employs TRBV27 and TRBJ1-5; 9 positions match TRBD1. The CDR3 consists of 16 residues. The V gene's germline CDR1 is MNHEY and CDR2 SMNVEV (reference sequence). Trimming took 7 bases from V and 3 from J; bases not matched to a gene: 10. The CDR3 region is CASTPPGDRANQPQHF. The CDR3 DNA reads TGTGCCAGCACCCCTCCCGGGGACAGGGCCAATCAGCCCCAGCATTTT.

The count of this clone is one. This rearrangement joins TRBV28 to TRBJ2-7; weak D call: TRBD2 (7 bases). Trimming pared 7 bases from V and 0 bases from J, leaving 19 bases between. Per the germline V gene, CDR1 is MDHEN and CDR2 is SYDVKM. This CDR3 is built from 16 residues. CDR3 nucleotide sequence: TGTGCCAGCACCACAAGTGGGCGGGGGCTCTCCTACGAGCAGTACTTC. Translation: CASTTSGRGLSYEQYF. Drawing the rest from reference TRBV28 and TRBJ2-7, the complete variable domain is DVKVTQSSRYLVKRTGEKVFLECVQDMDHENMFWYRQDPGLGLRLIYFSYDVKMKEKGDIPEGYSVSREKKERFSLILESASTNQTSMYLCASTTSGRGLSYEQYFGPGTRLTVT.